Shown below are 14 T cell receptor beta chains from a single sample sequenced in a study of cytomegalovirus exposure and HLA in healthy donors. PCR was performed using 60 Vbeta and 13 Jbeta primers. Clones were sequenced by immunoSEQ multiplex PCR, and TCRdb holds only the in-frame ones, with some missing. The sample shows 90,000 to 100,000 clones, over 50% of them seen only once. The sequenced material came from PBMCs. The receptors were sampled from a man aged 30-40 years in good health and CMV-seronegative.

J is TRBJ2-7 and V is TRBV6-6; 8 bases map to TRBD2. The J segment lost 0 bases and the V segment lost 7 bases, leaving 5 bases of the junction unmatched. The CDR3 sequence is 14 residues long. Looked up from germline, CDR1 is MNHNY and CDR2 is SVGAGI (reference sequence). The CDR3 loop reads CASTVGTSSYEQYF. In DNA, the CDR3 is TGTGCCAGCACCGTGGGGACTAGCTCCTACGAGCAGTACTTC.

In its sample, this clone was seen a few times. The V gene is TRBV28, the J gene TRBJ2-1, with D possibly TRBD2 on 6 matching bases. The ends were cut back, 3 bases at V and 9 bases at J, with 18 bases in the middle. Germline V lookup: CDR1 MDHEN, CDR2 SYDVKM. The CDR3 contains 15 residues. The CDR3: CASSFPWAYGGEQFF. In DNA form, the CDR3 reads TGTGCCAGCAGTTTTCCGTGGGCCTACGGGGGTGAGCAGTTCTTC. The variable domain in full, completed from reference TRBV28 and TRBJ2-1, reads DVKVTQSSRYLVKRTGEKVFLECVQDMDHENMFWYRQDPGLGLRLIYFSYDVKMKEKGDIPEGYSVSREKKERFSLILESASTNQTSMYLCASSFPWAYGGEQFFGPGTRLTVL.

The CDR3 sequence: CASSSGTGSASNTEAFF. The CDR3 region has the DNA TGCGCCAGCAGCTCCGGGACAGGGAGCGCATCGAACACTGAAGCTTTCTTT. The chain recombines TRBV5-1 with TRBJ1-1, with TRBD1 matching over 9 bases. The CDR3 consists of 17 residues. Germline CDR1 reads SGHRS; CDR2 reads YFSETQ. J gave up 1 base and V 3 bases, and 10 bases lay outside the gene matches.

The chain is built from TRBV28 and TRBJ1-4, with D uncertain. Germline CDR1 is MDHEN and CDR2 is SYDVKM. The CDR3 spans 13 residues. V lost 5 bases to trimming and J lost 4 bases, with 8 bases between them. CDR3 coding DNA: TGTGCCAGCAGTGGGAGTATTAATGAAAAACTGTTTTTT. Translated, it gives CASSGSINEKLFF.

V gene TRBV9 combines with J gene TRBJ2-1; 11 positions match TRBD2. CDR1 and CDR2 (germline): SGDLS, YYNGEE. V was clipped by 3 bases and J by 4 bases; unmatched bases: 6. The CDR3 has 16 amino acids. CDR3 nucleotide sequence: TGTGCCAGCAGCGGGCTAGCGGGGGGCTTATACAATGAGCAGTTCTTC. It yields the protein CASSGLAGGLYNEQFF.

The V gene is TRBV2, the J gene TRBJ2-5, with 12 bases that match TRBD2. The CDR3 length is 16 residues. The trim removed 3 bases at V and 5 bases at J, leaving 7 bases unmatched. CDR1 is SNHLY, CDR2 FYNNEI, per germline. The CDR3, as DNA: TGTGCCAGCAGTGATCGTGGACTAGCGGGACCGGAGACCCAGTACTTC. It encodes CASSDRGLAGPETQYF.

The V and J genes are TRBV7-9 and TRBJ1-5; the D is unclear. This CDR3 has 18 residues. V dropped 1 base and J dropped 5 bases, with 21 bases sitting between them. Looked up from germline, CDR1 is SEHNR and CDR2 is FQNEAQ (reference sequence). CDR3 nucleotides: TGTGCCAGCAGCTTAGTCCCTCCTGGATCCGGGAGGTATCAGCCCCAGCATTTT. It specifies CASSLVPPGSGRYQPQHF.

This clone has only one observation. One junction end disagrees with the germline gene, perhaps due to a read error. The CDR3 region has the DNA TGTGCCATCAATCCCGGGACTCGCACAGATGCGCAGTATTTT. This codes for CAINPGTRTDAQYF. The chain combines TRBV10-3 with TRBJ2-3, with D maybe TRBD2 (6 bases). Germline values: CDR1 ENHRY, CDR2 SYGVKD. CDR3 length: 14 residues.

The genes are TRBV18 and TRBJ2-1; 7 bases line up with TRBD2. The CDR3 consists of 16 residues. J was trimmed by 1 base and V by 0 bases; bases with no gene match: 3. Germline loops: CDR1 KGHSH, CDR2 LQKENI. CDR3 sequence: CASSPPGLVSYNEQFF. The CDR3 DNA follows: TGTGCCAGCTCACCACCCGGACTAGTATCCTACAATGAGCAGTTCTTC.

The chain has TRBV19 and TRBJ2-7, with a tentative D call TRBD1 (5 bases). Germline-derived CDR1 and CDR2 are LNHDA and SQIVND (reference sequence). The germline V and J ends were trimmed by 1 base and 2 bases, with 15 bases remaining between them. CDR3 length: 16 residues. The CDR3: CASSIGPPRAPYEQYF. In DNA, the CDR3 is TGTGCCAGTAGTATAGGCCCTCCCAGGGCCCCCTACGAGCAGTACTTC.

V is TRBV5-4 and J is TRBJ2-3; possibly TRBD2 for D (5 bases). V lost 7 bases and J 1 base, leaving 13 bases between the germline ends. This CDR3 comprises 14 residues. Germline V lookup: CDR1 SGHNT, CDR2 YYREEE (reference sequence). Here the CDR3 reads CASWEQAGTDTQYF. CDR3 sequence (DNA): TGTGCCAGCTGGGAGCAGGCGGGCACAGATACGCAGTATTTT.

The rearrangement joins TRBV25-1 to TRBJ1-2; D possibly corresponds to TRBD1 (5 bases). Germline assignment: CDR1 MGHDK and CDR2 SYGVNS. Between the trimmed V and J ends, which lost 3 bases and 7 bases, there was a span of 9 bases. This CDR3 is 12 amino acids long. CDR3 protein: CASSDQGSGYTF. The DNA of the CDR3 is TGTGCCAGCAGTGATCAGGGTAGTGGCTACACCTTC.

The chain recombines TRBV10-1 with TRBJ2-1, with TRBD2 matching 9 bases. Germline V CDR1 and CDR2: WNHNN, SYGVQD (reference sequence). With 0 bases clipped from V and 6 bases from J, the junction kept 3 bases outside the gene matches. The CDR3 contains 15 residues. Here the CDR3 DNA reads TGCGCCAGCAGTGAGTCTAGCGGGAGTATCAATGAGCAGTTCTTC. This encodes CASSESSGSINEQFF.

This clone was seen more than once but under ten times. V gene TRBV6-1 combines with J gene TRBJ1-1; a weak D match, TRBD1 (6 bases). The ends were cut back, 3 bases at V and 7 bases at J, with 12 bases in the middle. Germline CDR1 is MNHNS and CDR2 is SASEGT. There are 13 residues in the CDR3. The CDR3 nucleotides are TGTGCCAGCAGTGACCAACAGGGTGGTGAAGCTTTCTTT. This gives the protein CASSDQQGGEAFF.